This T cell receptor beta chain came from a study of shared clonotypes between healthy human individuals. Study background: A couple of women and a few men aged 18 to 49 served as donors.

Libraries were prepared by immunoSEQ multiplex PCR; TCRdb keeps only in-frame clonotypes and omits some of them. The sample carries hundreds of thousands of clones, about 91% recorded once. Details on this clone: The antigen is undetermined.

Study-wide results and limits: Non-shared clonotypes had lower generation probabilities than those shared by all four donors.

This CDR3 region has 12 residues. Germline V gives CDR1 MNHNY, CDR2 SVGAGI (reference sequence). J gave up 6 bases and V 5 bases, and 4 bases lay outside the gene matches. CD8 cells regarded as naive lacked CD45RO, were positively chosen for CCR7, and omitted terminally differentiated effector memory CD45RA+ cells. The chain is built from TRBV6-6 and TRBJ2-7, with 7 bases lining up with TRBD1. Specimen: naive CD8+ T cells sorted from blood. The TCR was taken from a young man in good health. CDR3 nucleotides: TGTGCCAGCAGTCTACAGGGGAGCGAGCAGTACTTC. As protein: CASSLQGSEQYF.